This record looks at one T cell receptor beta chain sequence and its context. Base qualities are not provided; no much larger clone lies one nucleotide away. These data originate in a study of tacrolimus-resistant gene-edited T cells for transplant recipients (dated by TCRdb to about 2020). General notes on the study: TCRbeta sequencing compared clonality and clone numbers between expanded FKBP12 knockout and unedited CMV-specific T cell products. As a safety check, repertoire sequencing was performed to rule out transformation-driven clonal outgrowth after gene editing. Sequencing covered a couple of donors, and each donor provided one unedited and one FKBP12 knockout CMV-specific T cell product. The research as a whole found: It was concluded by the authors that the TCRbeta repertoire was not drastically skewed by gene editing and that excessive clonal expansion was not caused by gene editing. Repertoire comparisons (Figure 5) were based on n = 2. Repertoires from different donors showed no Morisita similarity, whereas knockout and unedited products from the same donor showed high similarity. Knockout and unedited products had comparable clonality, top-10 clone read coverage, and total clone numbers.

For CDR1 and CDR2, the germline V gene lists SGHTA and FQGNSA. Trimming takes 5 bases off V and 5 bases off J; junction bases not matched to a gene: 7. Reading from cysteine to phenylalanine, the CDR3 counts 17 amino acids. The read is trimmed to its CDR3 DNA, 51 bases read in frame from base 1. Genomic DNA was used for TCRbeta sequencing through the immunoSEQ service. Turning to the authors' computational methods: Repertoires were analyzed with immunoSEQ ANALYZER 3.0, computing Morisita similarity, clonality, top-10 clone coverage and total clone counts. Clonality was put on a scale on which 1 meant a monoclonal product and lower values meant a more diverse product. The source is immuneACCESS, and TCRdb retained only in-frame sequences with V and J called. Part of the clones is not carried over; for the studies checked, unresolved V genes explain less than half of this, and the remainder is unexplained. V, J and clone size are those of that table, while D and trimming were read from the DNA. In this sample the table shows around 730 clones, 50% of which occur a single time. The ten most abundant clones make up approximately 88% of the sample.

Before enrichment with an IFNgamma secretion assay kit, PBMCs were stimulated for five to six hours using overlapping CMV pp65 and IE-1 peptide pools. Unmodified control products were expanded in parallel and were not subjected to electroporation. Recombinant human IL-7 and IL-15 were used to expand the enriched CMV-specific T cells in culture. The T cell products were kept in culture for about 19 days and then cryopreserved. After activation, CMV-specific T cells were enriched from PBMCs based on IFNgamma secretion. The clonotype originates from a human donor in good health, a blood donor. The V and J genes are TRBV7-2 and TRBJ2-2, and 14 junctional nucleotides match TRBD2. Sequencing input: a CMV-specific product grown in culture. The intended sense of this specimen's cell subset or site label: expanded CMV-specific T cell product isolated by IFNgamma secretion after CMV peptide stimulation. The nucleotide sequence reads TGTGCCAGCAGCCCTCGGACTAGCGGGAGGAGAACCGGGGAGCTGTTTTTT. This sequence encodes CASSPRTSGRRTGELFF. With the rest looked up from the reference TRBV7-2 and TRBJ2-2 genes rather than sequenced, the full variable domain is GAGVSQSPSNKVTEKGKDVELRCDPISGHTALYWYRQSLGQGLEFLIYFQGNSAPDKSGLPSDRFSAERTGGSVSTLTIQRTQQEDSAVYLCASSPRTSGRRTGELFFGEGSRLTVL.